Listed below are T cell receptor beta chains from one sample, sequenced in a study of cytomegalovirus exposure and HLA in healthy donors. TCRdb's table, derived via immunoSEQ multiplex PCR, lists solely in-frame clones and lacks some. Recorded for this sample: about 46,000 clones. The sequenced material came from PBMCs. Receptors were obtained from a middle-aged woman in good health and CMV-seronegative. The CDR3 runs from the conserved cysteine through the conserved F or W. The order of the fields is J gene, V gene, D gene, CDR3 DNA, CDR3 protein. The D gene is left open where the match is weak.

>TRBJ1-4|TRBV19|NA
TGTGCCAGTACCTCGGACAGAAGAATTGAAAAACTGTTTTTT
CASTSDRRIEKLFF
>TRBJ2-1|TRBV2|NA
TGTGCCAGCAGCGGGAGCTCCTACAATGAGCAGTTCTTC
CASSGSSYNEQFF
>TRBJ2-3|TRBV30|TRBD2
TGTGCCTGGGTCACCGGGACTAGCGGAGATACGCAGTATTTT
CAWVTGTSGDTQYF
>TRBJ2-1|TRBV27|NA
TGTGCCAGCAGTTGGACCGGGATCAATGAGCAGTTCTTC
CASSWTGINEQFF
>TRBJ1-3|TRBV18|NA
TGTGCCAGCTCACCATGGACAGACTCTGGAAACACCATATATTTT
CASSPWTDSGNTIYF
>TRBJ2-7|TRBV28|TRBD2
TGTGCCAGCAGTTTAAAGCCGGGAGGGCCGTACGAGCAGTACTTC
CASSLKPGGPYEQYF
>TRBJ2-5|TRBV28|TRBD2
TGTGCCAGCAGTTTGGGGGGACTAGCGGGAGAGACCCAGTACTTC
CASSLGGLAGETQYF
>TRBJ1-3|TRBV5-6|TRBD1
TGTGCCAGCAGCTTGACAGGGGTCAACACCATATATTTT
CASSLTGVNTIYF
>TRBJ1-5|TRBV7-2|NA
TGTGCCAGCAGCCATGGGGGCACGACAACCGATCAGCCCCAGCATTTT
CASSHGGTTTDQPQHF
>TRBJ1-2|TRBV7-8|NA
TGTGCCAGCAGCTTAGGACAGTCTACCTATGGCTACACCTTC
CASSLGQSTYGYTF
>TRBJ2-7|TRBV4-1|TRBD2
TGCGCCAGCAGCCAAGCCGGCGGGCTAGCGGGAGTATTGACCTACGAGCAGTACTTC
CASSQAGGLAGVLTYEQYF
>TRBJ1-2|TRBV28|TRBD1
TGTGCCAGCGGACAGGGAGTGAAGACCACCAACTATGGAATCACCTTC
CASGQGVKTTNYGITF
>TRBJ2-1|TRBV25-1|TRBD2
TGTGCCAGCAGTGTAGCGGGAGGTAATGAGCAGTTCTTC
CASSVAGGNEQFF
>TRBJ2-7|TRBV6-5|NA
TGTGCCAGCAGTTACTCGCGGGATACCACCTACGAGCAGTACTTC
CASSYSRDTTYEQYF
>TRBJ1-1|TRBV6-5|NA
TGTGCCAGCAGTTACTCACAGCCGTCAGTGGCTTTCTTT
CASSYSQPSVAFF
>TRBJ2-5|TRBV28|TRBD2
TGTGCCAGCAGTTTAAGGGCTAGCGGGAGGGCCGCGGAGACCCAGTACTTC
CASSLRASGRAAETQYF
>TRBJ1-3|TRBV4-1|NA
TGCGCCAGCAGCCAAGGAGGACGCGGGAGGAGCTCTGGAAACACCATATATTTT
CASSQGGRGRSSGNTIYF
>TRBJ2-7|TRBV7-2|NA
TGTGCCAGCAGCCCCACCCGTCGGGAGCAGTACTTC
CASSPTRREQYF
>TRBJ1-4|TRBV18|NA
TGTGCCAGCTCACCACTCCAGGGGCAGGATGAAAAACTGTTTTTT
CASSPLQGQDEKLFF
>TRBJ2-7|TRBV7-9|NA
TGTGCCAGCAGCTTCGAGGGCCCATACTACGAGCAGTACTTC
CASSFEGPYYEQYF